This record concerns one TCR beta chain sequence. The sample comes from a study of blood T cell repertoires in COVID-19. This CDR3 spans 16 amino acids. CDR1 is GTSNPN, CDR2 SVGIG, per germline (reference sequence). The V gene end was trimmed by 0 bases and the J gene end by 0 bases; junction bases not matched to a gene: 7. Clones were sequenced by immunoSEQ multiplex PCR, and TCRdb holds only the in-frame ones, with some missing. The sample has 66,000 or so clones, around 80% seen once; the top ten hold about a tenth. The TCR was taken from a human donor in a cohort sampled during active COVID-19. The specimen was peripheral blood. The chain recombines TRBV30 with TRBJ1-1, with 7 bases that match TRBD1. DNA for the CDR3: TGTGCCTGGAGTGTACACAGGGGCTTCATGAACACTGAAGCTTTCTTT. Protein product: CAWSVHRGFMNTEAFF.